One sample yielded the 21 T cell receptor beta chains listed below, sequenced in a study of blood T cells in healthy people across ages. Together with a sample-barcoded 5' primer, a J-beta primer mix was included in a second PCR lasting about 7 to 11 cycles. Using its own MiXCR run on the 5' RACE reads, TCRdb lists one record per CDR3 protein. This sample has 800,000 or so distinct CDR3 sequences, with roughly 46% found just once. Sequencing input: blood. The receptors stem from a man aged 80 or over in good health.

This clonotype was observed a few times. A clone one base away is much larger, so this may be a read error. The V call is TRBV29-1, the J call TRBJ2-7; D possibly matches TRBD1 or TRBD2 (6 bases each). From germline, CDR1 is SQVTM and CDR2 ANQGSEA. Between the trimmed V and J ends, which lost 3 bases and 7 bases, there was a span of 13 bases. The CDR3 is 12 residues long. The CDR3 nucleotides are TGCAGCGTTGAGGAGGGGGGCAATGAGCAGTACTTC. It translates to CSVEEGGNEQYF.

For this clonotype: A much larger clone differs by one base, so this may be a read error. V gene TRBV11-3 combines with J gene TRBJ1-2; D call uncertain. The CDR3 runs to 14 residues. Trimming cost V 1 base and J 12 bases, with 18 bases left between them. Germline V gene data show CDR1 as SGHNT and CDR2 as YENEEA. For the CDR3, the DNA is TGTGCCAGCAGCTTAGGCGACCAATCTGACGGCCACACCTTC. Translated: CASSLGDQSDGHTF.

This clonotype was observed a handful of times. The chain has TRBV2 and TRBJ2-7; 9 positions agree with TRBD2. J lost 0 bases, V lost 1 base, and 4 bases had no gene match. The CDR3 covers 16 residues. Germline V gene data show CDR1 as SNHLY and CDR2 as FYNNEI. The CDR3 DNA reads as TGTGCCAGCAGTGAAGGACGCGGGAGGGCCTCCTACGAGCAGTACTTC. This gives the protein CASSEGRGRASYEQYF.

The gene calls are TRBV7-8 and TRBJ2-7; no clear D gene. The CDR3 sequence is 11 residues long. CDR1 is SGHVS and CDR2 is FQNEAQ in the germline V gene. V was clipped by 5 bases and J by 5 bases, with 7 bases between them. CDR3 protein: CASSNADEQYF. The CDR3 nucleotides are TGTGCCAGCAGCAACGCTGACGAGCAGTACTTC. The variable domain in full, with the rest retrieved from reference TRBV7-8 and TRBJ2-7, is GAGVSQSPRYKVAKRGQDVALRCDPISGHVSLFWYQQALGQGPEFLTYFQNEAQLDKSGLPSDRFFAERPEGSVSTLKIQRTQQEDSAVYLCASSNADEQYFGPGTRLTVT.

CDR3 amino acids: CASSAGGQGIGATQYF. CDR3 DNA sequence: TGTGCCAGCAGCGCCGGGGGACAGGGTATCGGTGCGACCCAGTACTTC. This chain joins TRBV14 and TRBJ2-5; 9 bases line up with TRBD1. The CDR3 is 16 amino acids. With V trimmed by 5 bases and J by 7 bases, 14 bases remained unmatched. The V gene's germline CDR1 is SGHDN and CDR2 FVKESK.

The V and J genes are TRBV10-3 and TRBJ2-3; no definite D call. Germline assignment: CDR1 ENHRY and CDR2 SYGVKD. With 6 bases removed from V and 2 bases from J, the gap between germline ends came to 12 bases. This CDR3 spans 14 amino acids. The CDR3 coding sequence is TGTGCCATCAGGTCTACAGCCTACACAGATACGCAGTATTTT. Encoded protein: CAIRSTAYTDTQYF.

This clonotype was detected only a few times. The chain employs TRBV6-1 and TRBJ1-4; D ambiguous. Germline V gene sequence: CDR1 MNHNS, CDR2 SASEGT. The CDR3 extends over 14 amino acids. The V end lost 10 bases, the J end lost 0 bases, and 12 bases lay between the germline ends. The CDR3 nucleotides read TGTGCCACCTCCTGGGAGTCAACTAATGAAAAACTGTTTTTT. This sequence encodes CATSWESTNEKLFF.

The DNA for the CDR3 is TGTGCCAGCAGTTTAGAACGGAATTACGAGCAGTACTTC. Amino acid sequence: CASSLERNYEQYF. The chain employs TRBV27 and TRBJ2-7; D is unresolved. V lost 2 bases, J lost 4 bases, and 9 bases lay in between. This CDR3 comprises 13 residues. Germline values: CDR1 MNHEY, CDR2 SMNVEV (reference sequence).

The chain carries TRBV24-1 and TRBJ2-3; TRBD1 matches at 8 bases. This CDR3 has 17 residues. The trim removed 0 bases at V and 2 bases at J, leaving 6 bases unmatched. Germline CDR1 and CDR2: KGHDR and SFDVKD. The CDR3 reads CATSDLGGTGNTDTQYF. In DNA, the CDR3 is TGTGCCACCAGTGATTTGGGCGGGACAGGAAACACAGATACGCAGTATTTT.

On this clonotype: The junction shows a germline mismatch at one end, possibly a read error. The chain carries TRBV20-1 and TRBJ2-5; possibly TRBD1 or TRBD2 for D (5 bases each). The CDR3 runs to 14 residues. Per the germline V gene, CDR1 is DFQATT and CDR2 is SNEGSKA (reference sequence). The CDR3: CSVRRLGEQETQYF. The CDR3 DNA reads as TGCAGTGTTAGACGTCTGGGGGAACAAGAGACCCAGTACTTC.

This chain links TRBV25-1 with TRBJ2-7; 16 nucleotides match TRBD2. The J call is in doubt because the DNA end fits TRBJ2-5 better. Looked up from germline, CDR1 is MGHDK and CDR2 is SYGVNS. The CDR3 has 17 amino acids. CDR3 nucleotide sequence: TGTGCCAGCACCAACCCGGGACTAGCGGGAGGGGGAGAGACCCAGTACTTC. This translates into CASTNPGLAGGGETQYF.

CDR3 amino acids: CATGVASSYEQYF. The CDR3 DNA is TGTGCCACTGGGGTAGCGAGCTCCTACGAGCAGTACTTC. The V and J genes are TRBV10-3 and TRBJ2-7, with a weak D call TRBD2 (5 bases). The length of the CDR3 is 13 residues. Germline loops: CDR1 ENHRY, CDR2 SYGVKD. The V gene lost 10 bases and the J gene lost 0 bases, with 13 bases spanning the gap.

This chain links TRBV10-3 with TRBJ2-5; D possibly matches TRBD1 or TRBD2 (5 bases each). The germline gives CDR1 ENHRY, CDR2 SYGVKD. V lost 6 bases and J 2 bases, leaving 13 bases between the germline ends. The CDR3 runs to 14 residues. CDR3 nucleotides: TGTGCCATCAGCGTCGGGACGGCTCAAGAGACCCAGTACTTC. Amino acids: CAISVGTAQETQYF.

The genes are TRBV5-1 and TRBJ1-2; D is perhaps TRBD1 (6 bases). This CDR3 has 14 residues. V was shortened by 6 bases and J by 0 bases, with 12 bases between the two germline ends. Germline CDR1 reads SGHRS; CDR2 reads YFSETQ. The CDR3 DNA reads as TGCGCCAGCACCCTGACAGGTGCTAACTATGGCTACACCTTC. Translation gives CASTLTGANYGYTF.

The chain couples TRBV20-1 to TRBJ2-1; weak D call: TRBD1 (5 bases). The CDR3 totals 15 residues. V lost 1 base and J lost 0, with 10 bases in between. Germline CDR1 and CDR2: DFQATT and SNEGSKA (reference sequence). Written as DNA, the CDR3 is TGCAGTGCTAGAGCACAGGATAGCTCCTACAATGAGCAGTTCTTC. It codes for CSARAQDSSYNEQFF.

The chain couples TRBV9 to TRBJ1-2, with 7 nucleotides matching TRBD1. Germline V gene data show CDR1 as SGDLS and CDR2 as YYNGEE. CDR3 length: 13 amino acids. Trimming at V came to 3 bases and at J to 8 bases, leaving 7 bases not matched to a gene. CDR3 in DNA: TGTGCCAGCAGCGGGGACAGTCCGGGGGGCTACACCTTC. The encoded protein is CASSGDSPGGYTF.

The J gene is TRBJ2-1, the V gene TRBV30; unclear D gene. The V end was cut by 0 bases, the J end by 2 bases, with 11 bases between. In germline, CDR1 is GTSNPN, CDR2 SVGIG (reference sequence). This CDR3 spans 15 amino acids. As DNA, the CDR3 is TGTGCCTGGAGTGTACGAGGCGGCCCCTACAATGAGCAGTTCTTC. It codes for CAWSVRGGPYNEQFF.

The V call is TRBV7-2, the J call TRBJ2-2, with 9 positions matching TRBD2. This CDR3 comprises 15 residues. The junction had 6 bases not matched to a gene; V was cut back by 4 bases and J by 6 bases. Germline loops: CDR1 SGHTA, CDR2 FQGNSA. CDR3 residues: CASSSGGLAAGELFF. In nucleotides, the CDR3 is TGTGCCAGCAGCTCGGGGGGACTAGCAGCCGGGGAGCTGTTTTTT. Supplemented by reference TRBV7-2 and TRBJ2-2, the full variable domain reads GAGVSQSPSNKVTEKGKDVELRCDPISGHTALYWYRQSLGQGLEFLIYFQGNSAPDKSGLPSDRFSAERTGGSVSTLTIQRTQQEDSAVYLCASSSGGLAAGELFFGEGSRLTVL.

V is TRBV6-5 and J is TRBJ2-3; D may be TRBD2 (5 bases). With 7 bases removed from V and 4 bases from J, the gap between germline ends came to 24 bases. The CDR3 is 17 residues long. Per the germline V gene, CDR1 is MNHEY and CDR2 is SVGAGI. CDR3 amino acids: CASTYLAGPLRPDTQYF. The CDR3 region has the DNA TGTGCCAGCACCTACTTGGCGGGCCCTCTCCGTCCAGATACGCAGTATTTT.

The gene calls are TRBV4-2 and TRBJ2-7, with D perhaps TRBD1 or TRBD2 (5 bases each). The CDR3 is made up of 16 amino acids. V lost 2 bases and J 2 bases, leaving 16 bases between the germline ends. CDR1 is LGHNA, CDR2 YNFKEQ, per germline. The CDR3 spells CASSQSPQGPTYEQYF. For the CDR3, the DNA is TGTGCCAGCAGCCAAAGTCCGCAGGGACCTACCTACGAGCAGTACTTC.

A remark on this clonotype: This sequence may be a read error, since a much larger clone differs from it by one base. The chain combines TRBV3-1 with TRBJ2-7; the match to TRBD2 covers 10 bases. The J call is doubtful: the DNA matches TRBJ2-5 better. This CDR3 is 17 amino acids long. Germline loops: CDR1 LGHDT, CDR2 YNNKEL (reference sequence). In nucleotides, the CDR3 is TGTGCCGGCAGCCAAGTGTTCCCTAGCGGGAGTTTAGAGACCCAGTACTTC. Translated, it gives CAGSQVFPSGSLETQYF.